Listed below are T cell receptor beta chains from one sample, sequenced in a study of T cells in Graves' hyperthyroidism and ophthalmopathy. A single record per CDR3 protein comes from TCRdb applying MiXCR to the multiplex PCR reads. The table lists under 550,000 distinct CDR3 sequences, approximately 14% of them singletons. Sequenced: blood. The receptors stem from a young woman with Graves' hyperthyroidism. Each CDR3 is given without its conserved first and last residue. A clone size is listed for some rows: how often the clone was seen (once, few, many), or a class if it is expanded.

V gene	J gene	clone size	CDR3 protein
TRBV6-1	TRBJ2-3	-	ASSGSELGDRWADTQY
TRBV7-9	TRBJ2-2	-	ASSLFGNTGELF
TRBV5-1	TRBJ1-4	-	ASSPDGKLTEKLF
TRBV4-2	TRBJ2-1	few	ASSQDLEPRGGDEQF
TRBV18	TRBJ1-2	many	ASSPKMENYGYT
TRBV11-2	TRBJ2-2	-	ASSLEVGGELF
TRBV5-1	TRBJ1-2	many	ASSLGRFYGYT
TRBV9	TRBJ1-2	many	ASSRDTEVYGYT
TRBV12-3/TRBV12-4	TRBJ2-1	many	ASSSRGPTQF
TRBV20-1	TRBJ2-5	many	SAREREDQETQY
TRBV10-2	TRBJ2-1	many	ASRHGTSGSTHEQF
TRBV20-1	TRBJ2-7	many	SARVRLAGNSYEQY
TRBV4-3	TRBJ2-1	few	ASSQDPTGNNEQF
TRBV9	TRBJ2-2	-	ASSARQGLTANTGELF
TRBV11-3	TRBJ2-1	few	ASTYPEASHFSPSSSYNEQF
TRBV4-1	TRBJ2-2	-	ASSQGKNTGELF
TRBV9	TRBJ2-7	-	ASSPRGAGASYEQY
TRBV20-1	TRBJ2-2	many	SARLAGNTGELF
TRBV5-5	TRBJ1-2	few	ASSSGQTNYGYT
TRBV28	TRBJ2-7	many	ASTEAPSGTYEQY
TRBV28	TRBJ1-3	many	ASSLKGGNTIY
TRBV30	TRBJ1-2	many	AWSVSGLNYGYT
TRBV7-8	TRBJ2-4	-	ASSLREGGELSIQY
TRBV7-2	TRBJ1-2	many	ASSFRQGVGYT
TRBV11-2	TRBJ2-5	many	ASSAGRGPQQETQY
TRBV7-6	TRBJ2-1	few	ASSWGGTEDYNEQF
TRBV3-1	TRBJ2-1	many	ASSQQTVGIDEQF
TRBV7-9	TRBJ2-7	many	ASSRTRDRDGSGLYEQY
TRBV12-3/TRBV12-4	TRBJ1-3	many	ASSVRTGRRDTIY
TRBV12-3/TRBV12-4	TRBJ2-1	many	ASSLNRGYNEQF
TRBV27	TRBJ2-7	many	ASSIREPYEQY
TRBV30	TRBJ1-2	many	AWSARQALYGYT
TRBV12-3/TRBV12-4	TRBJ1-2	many	ASSLGRAYGYT
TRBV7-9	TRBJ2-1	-	ASSLGGLAGTYNEQF
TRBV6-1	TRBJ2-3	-	ASSRPPGGWDTQY
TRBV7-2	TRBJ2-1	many	ASSLSGGDYNEQF
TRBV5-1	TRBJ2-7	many	ASSLTGSYEQY
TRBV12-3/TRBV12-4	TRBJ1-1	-	ASSTASGLGKAF
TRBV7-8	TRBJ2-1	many	ASSKGGNSYNEQF
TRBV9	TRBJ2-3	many	ASSPPGSGSTDTQY
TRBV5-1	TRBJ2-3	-	ATNFGLTTDTQY
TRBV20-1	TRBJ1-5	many	SASSAGDYSNQPQH
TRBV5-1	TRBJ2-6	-	ASSADRDYSGANVLT
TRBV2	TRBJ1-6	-	ASRQDSYNSPLH
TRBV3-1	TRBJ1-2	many	ASSQDPEGNYGYT
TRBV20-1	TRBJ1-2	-	SASAGPVYT
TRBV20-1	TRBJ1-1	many	SAPRQGLTEAF
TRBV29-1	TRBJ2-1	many	SVEGQWQGNEQF
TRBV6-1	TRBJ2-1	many	ASSGTLSGPSYNEQF
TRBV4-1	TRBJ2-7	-	ASSQDTSGSSYEQY
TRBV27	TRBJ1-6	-	ASSPFGGSDNSPLH
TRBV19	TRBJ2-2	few	ASRKTGANTGELF